This T cell receptor beta chain emerged from a study of shared clonotypes between healthy human individuals. Study outcomes and limitations: Several donors held approximately 4.6% of naive CD4 clonotypes in common. A reduction in generation probabilities was seen for non-shared clonotypes relative to those shared by all four donors. Estimated richness values were generally larger in naive subsets than in memory subsets.

TCRdb keeps only in-frame clones here, not all; method: immunoSEQ multiplex PCR. This repertoire shows approximately 340,000 clones, 74% found once; its top ten account for 9% to 12%. Details on this clone: Its specificity is not known. Other DNA sequences from this sample encode an identical CDR3 as well.

Deletions cut 0 bases from V and 4 bases from J, with 11 bases between. The CDR3 length is 15 residues. From germline, CDR1 is SGHRS and CDR2 YFSETQ. The sequencing input was memory CD4+ T cells sorted from blood. Specified subset: CD45RA-negative fraction. This rearrangement joins TRBV5-1 to TRBJ1-5; maybe TRBD1 (5 bases). This TCR derives from a man aged 25 to 40 in good health. The CDR3 protein is CASSLGQGGNQPQHF. The CDR3 DNA reads TGCGCCAGCAGCTTGGGGCAGGGAGGGAATCAGCCCCAGCATTTT.